Sequencing of this T cell receptor beta chain was carried out in a study of follicular helper T cells after annual influenza vaccination. Data came from immunoSEQ multiplex PCR; TCRdb stores just in-frame clones and leaves some out. Counted here are about 11,000 clones, 70% to 80% occurring once; the ten biggest clones make up approximately 0.9%. Germline values: CDR1 SGDLS, CDR2 YYNGEE. This CDR3 comprises 16 residues. Losses at the gene ends were 3 bases for V and 1 base for J; bases not matched to a gene: 5. The clonotype comes from an adult who received the influenza vaccine. This chain links TRBV9 with TRBJ2-2; 8 nucleotides align to TRBD1. The sequences come from CXCR5- memory CD4+ T cells sorted from blood, collected 6 weeks after influenza vaccination. CDR3 amino acids: CASSAFRGRNTGELFF. The CDR3, as DNA: TGTGCCAGCAGCGCATTCAGGGGGCGGAACACCGGGGAGCTGTTTTTT. Complete variable domain (other parts from reference TRBV9 and TRBJ2-2): DSGVTQTPKHLITATGQRVTLRCSPRSGDLSVYWYQQSLDQGLQFLIQYYNGEERAKGNILERFSAQQFPDLHSELNLSSLELGDSALYFCASSAFRGRNTGELFFGEGSRLTVL.